Listed below are T cell receptor beta chains from one sample, sequenced in a study of graft-versus-host responses after intestinal transplantation. Their antigens remain unidentified. Clones were read by immunoSEQ multiplex PCR, and TCRdb kept only the in-frame ones, dropping some. The sample shows around 100,000 clones, 93% of them seen only once. The sample here was unstimulated CD8+ T cells sorted from spleen or lymph node cells, taken before intestinal transplant. Every receptor here comes from a human donor who received an intestinal transplant. Both conserved end residues are part of each CDR3. Each record gives: J gene, D gene, V gene, clone size, CDR3 protein, CDR3 DNA. D genes are given only for firm matches. Clone size, where shown, is once, few, many, or a class for clones that have expanded.

TRBJ2-7 . TRBV2 once CASSEYSSITYEQYF TGTGCCAGCAGTGAGTATAGCTCCATAACCTACGAGCAGTACTTC
TRBJ1-1 TRBD1 TRBV2 once CASSAGHRGNTEAFF TGTGCCAGCAGTGCGGGTCACAGGGGAAACACTGAAGCTTTCTTT
TRBJ2-5 . TRBV15 . CATSRVETLPNQETQYF TGTGCCACCAGCAGAGTGGAGACTCTACCTAATCAAGAGACCCAGTACTTC
TRBJ2-1 . TRBV9 . CASSRYLGDDEQFF TGTGCCAGCAGCCGATATTTAGGGGACGATGAGCAGTTCTTC
TRBJ2-7 . TRBV6-1 . CASSETAGIPYEQYF TGTGCCAGCAGTGAAACTGCAGGGATTCCCTACGAGCAGTACTTC
TRBJ2-2 . TRBV11-2 . CASFFGGELFF TGTGCCAGCTTCTTTGGCGGGGAGCTGTTTTTT
TRBJ1-6 . TRBV5-4 . CASSSRWGEDSPLHF TGTGCCAGCAGCTCCCGGTGGGGGGAGGATTCACCCCTCCACTTT
TRBJ2-1 TRBD2 TRBV5-1 . CASSLEWQTSGYNEQFF TGCGCCAGCAGCTTGGAGTGGCAGACTAGCGGCTACAATGAGCAGTTCTTC
TRBJ1-5 . TRBV19 . CASSMRDRRDQPQHF TGTGCCAGTAGTATGCGGGATCGGAGAGACCAGCCCCAGCATTTT
TRBJ1-1 . TRBV19 . CASTGQLNTEAFF TGTGCCAGTACTGGTCAGTTGAACACTGAAGCTTTCTTT
TRBJ2-1 . TRBV5-1 . CASSLNRGNEQFF TGCGCCAGCAGCTTGAATCGGGGGAATGAGCAGTTCTTC
TRBJ2-2 . TRBV21-1 . CASETGELFF TGTGCCAGCGAGACGGGGGAGCTGTTTTTT
TRBJ2-1 TRBD1 TRBV15 . CATSREQGGYNEQFF TGTGCCACCAGCAGAGAACAGGGGGGATACAATGAGCAGTTCTTC
TRBJ1-2 . TRBV29-1 . CSVGYGTRATYGYTF TGCAGCGTTGGTTATGGGACACGAGCGACCTATGGCTACACCTTC
TRBJ1-4 TRBD1 TRBV6-5 . CASSGWKDREKLFF TGTGCCAGCAGTGGCTGGAAGGACAGGGAAAAACTGTTTTTT
TRBJ2-5 . TRBV6-5 . CASSYGGGQETQYF TGTGCCAGCAGTTACGGGGGTGGGCAAGAGACCCAGTACTTC
TRBJ1-2 TRBD1 TRBV19 . CASSTGTGTSRYGYTF TGTGCCAGTAGTACCGGGACAGGGACCTCTCGCTATGGCTACACCTTC
TRBJ2-3 TRBD1 TRBV5-1 . CASNAEQGWTDTQYF TGCGCCAGCAACGCAGAACAGGGGTGGACAGATACGCAGTATTTT
TRBJ2-7 . TRBV29-1 . CSVEEGRYEQYF TGCAGCGTTGAAGAAGGACGATACGAGCAGTACTTC
TRBJ2-7 TRBD1 TRBV9 . CASSVGAQYHLTGVNEQYF TGTGCCAGCAGCGTAGGAGCCCAGTACCACCTCACAGGGGTTAACGAGCAGTACTTC
TRBJ2-7 . TRBV14 once CASSQEGGEQYF TGTGCCAGCAGCCAAGAAGGAGGCGAGCAGTACTTC
TRBJ1-2 TRBD1 TRBV13 . CASSLEDREDYGYTF TGTGCCAGCAGCTTAGAGGACAGGGAGGACTATGGCTACACCTTC
TRBJ1-4 . TRBV7-8 . CASSPLAINEKLFF TGTGCCAGCAGCCCCTTGGCGATAAATGAAAAACTGTTTTTT
TRBJ1-3 TRBD1 TRBV19 . CASSIKPRGEGATDTIYF TGTGCCAGTAGTATAAAACCCAGGGGGGAGGGAGCCACTGACACCATATATTTT
TRBJ1-1 TRBD1 TRBV6-5 . CASRLTGATEAFF TGTGCCAGCAGGCTTACAGGGGCCACTGAAGCTTTCTTT
TRBJ2-5 TRBD2 TRBV7-9 . CASSPPLAGYQETQYF TGTGCCAGCAGCCCCCCACTAGCGGGGTACCAAGAGACCCAGTACTTC
TRBJ2-7 TRBD1 TRBV9 . CASSAGVTGIHEQYF TGTGCCAGCAGCGCCGGGGTGACAGGGATCCACGAGCAGTACTTC
TRBJ1-5 . TRBV18 . CASSPPYRRPNQPQHF TGTGCCAGCTCACCACCATACAGACGGCCCAATCAGCCCCAGCATTTT
TRBJ2-7 TRBD2 TRBV5-1 . CASSLSPAGGPYDYEQYF TGCGCCAGCAGCTTGTCTCCAGCGGGGGGGCCCTACGACTACGAGCAGTACTTC
TRBJ1-4 TRBD1 TRBV5-5 . CASSVLGTGAFATNEKLFF TGTGCCAGCAGTGTCCTAGGGACAGGGGCCTTTGCAACTAATGAAAAACTGTTTTTT
TRBJ2-1 TRBD2 TRBV19 . CASSLAGGDNEQFF TGTGCCAGTAGTTTAGCGGGGGGCGATAATGAGCAGTTCTTC
TRBJ2-7 . TRBV5-1 . CASSSRTESYEQYF TGCGCCAGCAGCTCGAGGACGGAATCCTACGAGCAGTACTTC
TRBJ1-2 . TRBV7-8 . CASSLEAGLLIGDGYTF TGTGCCAGCAGCTTAGAGGCAGGGCTGTTGATCGGGGATGGCTACACCTTC
TRBJ1-1 . TRBV30 . CAWLWGVGYTEAFF TGTGCCTGGCTTTGGGGGGTGGGCTACACTGAAGCTTTCTTT
TRBJ1-1 TRBD1 TRBV5-5 . CASSFPGTGGLRDTEAFF TGTGCCAGCAGCTTTCCCGGGACAGGGGGCCTAAGGGACACTGAAGCTTTCTTT
TRBJ2-7 . TRBV7-9 . CASSLDSSYEQYF TGTGCCAGCAGCCTTGATAGCTCCTACGAGCAGTACTTC
TRBJ2-3 . TRBV11-2 once CASSWGGPTDTQYF TGTGCCAGCAGCTGGGGGGGCCCCACAGATACGCAGTATTTT
TRBJ2-2 . TRBV25-1 once CASSKTNTGELFF TGTGCCAGCAGCAAGACGAACACCGGGGAGCTGTTTTTT
TRBJ2-5 . TRBV10-2 . CASSEYQGSETQYF TGCGCCAGCAGTGAGTACCAGGGGTCAGAGACCCAGTACTTC
TRBJ1-1 . TRBV7-9 . CASSFRQSEAFF TGTGCCAGCAGCTTTAGACAGAGCGAAGCTTTCTTT
TRBJ2-7 TRBD2 TRBV2 . CASSASGRDLSSYEQYF TGTGCCAGCAGCGCCTCCGGGAGGGATCTGAGTTCCTACGAGCAGTACTTC